This T cell receptor beta chain is drawn from a study of T cell changes during pregnancy in multiple sclerosis. Clones were sequenced by immunoSEQ multiplex PCR, and TCRdb holds only the in-frame ones, with some missing. The sample lists around 80,000 clones; nearly 95% were seen once. With 3 bases removed from V and 6 bases from J, the gap between germline ends came to 12 bases. CDR3 length: 14 amino acids. CDR1 KGHSH and CDR2 LQKENI come from the germline V gene. This specimen consisted of peripheral blood, obtained in the second trimester of pregnancy. The sequence came from a female donor with multiple sclerosis, enrolled in a pregnancy study. V and J are TRBV18 and TRBJ1-5; weak D call: TRBD1 (5 bases). This CDR3 reads CASSPQGFVQPQHF. DNA of the CDR3: TGTGCCAGCTCACCGCAGGGTTTCGTTCAGCCCCAGCATTTT.